The sequence of this T cell receptor (beta chain) was determined in a study of T cells in Graves' hyperthyroidism and ophthalmopathy. With termini counted, the CDR3 has 12 amino acids. The germline V gene has CDR1 DFQATT and CDR2 SNEGSKA (reference sequence). From RNA transcripts, TCR beta CDR3 regions were amplified. Primed by the HTBI set, a first-round RT-PCR was run on the TCR CDR3. In TCRdb, the multiplex PCR reads were re-called with MiXCR into one record per CDR3 protein. The sample has about 250,000 distinct CDR3 sequences, approximately 21% seen once. In its sample, this clonotype was seen many times. Its antigen is still unknown. The limits of the CDR3 on the DNA are not certain, so only TCRdb's listed CDR3 is given. Study outcomes and limitations: Blood also held most thyroid clonotypes expanded beyond 0.001.

This sequence joins TRBV20-1 and TRBJ2-7; the table gives TRBD1 as D, unverified against the DNA. This receptor was identified in a young man with Graves' ophthalmopathy. Sequencing used blood. CDR3 loop: CSASSGQGEQYF.